This T cell receptor beta chain was captured in a study of cytomegalovirus exposure and HLA in healthy donors. Whole-study context: Approximately 85 million unique TCRs from HLA-typed donors were held in an early data release. General observations from the study: It was assumed in the presence/absence analyses that sequencing depth was roughly uniform across donors. Reports described diagnosis of cytomegalovirus status by the classifier as highly specific and sensitive. Upon later analysis, HLA-associated TCR beta chains proved more clonally expanded than other, equally common chains.

Per the germline V gene, CDR1 is MNHEY and CDR2 is SVGAGI. The CDR3 sequence is 13 residues long. Vbeta (60) and Jbeta (13) primers were used in the PCR. The assay was immunoSEQ multiplex PCR, and TCRdb's table has in-frame clones only and misses some. The top ten hold roughly 0.23% of the sample, which has some 200,000 clones, about 90% seen once. Regarding this clone: The antigen is unknown. One end of the junction fails to match germline, which may point to a read error.

This TCR was recovered from a girl under three years old in good health and CMV-seronegative. This chain joins TRBV6-5 and TRBJ1-1, with D possibly matching TRBD1 (5 bases). The specimen was PBMCs. CDR3 in DNA: TGTGCCAGCAGTTACTCTCAGGGAACTGGAGCTTTCTTT. It translates to CASSYSQGTGAFF.